This TCR beta chain was sequenced for a study of shared clonotypes between healthy human individuals. Study-level points and caveats: Incomplete sequencing of sorted subsets was indicated by rarefaction despite large depth.

As for this clone: Its antigen remains unknown.

Among the donors, all were Caucasian adults who lived in Nashville, Tennessee. Measured with immunoSEQ multiplex PCR; TCRdb has only the in-frame clones, and not every one. The table records about 2,500,000 clones, around 94% of them present only once. Sequencing used naive CD4+ T cells sorted from blood. As to subset: CD45RA+ positively selected. This sequence was found in a man between 18 and 35 years old in good health.

CDR3 DNA: TGTGCCATCAGTGAGTGGAACAGGGAAAGCTCCTACAATGAGCAGTTCTTC. This codes for CAISEWNRESSYNEQFF. The V call is TRBV10-3, the J call TRBJ2-1; possibly TRBD1 for D (6 bases). The germline V and J ends were trimmed by 1 base and 0 bases, with 13 bases remaining between them. Germline CDR1 is ENHRY and CDR2 is SYGVKD. The CDR3 runs to 17 residues.